This section outlines one T cell receptor (beta chain) sequence together with its context. The antigen is not known. Different DNA sequences within this sample yield the same CDR3. The record originates from a study of T cell responses to AZD1222 COVID-19 vaccine. Points from the study as a whole: Repertoire samples came only from after the peak T cell response. Most donors were white British and more were female, and clonal diversity was possibly underestimated. Spike was spanned by vaccine-associated CD4 TCRs, which were dominant at 160-218 and 743-854. Spike-specific TCR breadth and depth grew following two AZD1222 doses.

Sequencing was performed with immunoSEQ multiplex PCR; in TCRdb, only in-frame clones are kept and a portion is missing. Among about 200,000 clones, 85% to 95% were seen once, and the ten largest hold approximately 4%. Trimming took off 2 bases at V and 6 bases at J, with 13 bases between the two ends. This CDR3 has 14 residues. The germline V gene has CDR1 MNHEY and CDR2 SMNVEV (reference sequence). This chain uses TRBV27 with TRBJ1-2; TRBD1 is a possible D gene (5 bases). This receptor was obtained from an adult who received the MenACWY meningococcal vaccine as a control. The source material was peripheral blood, sampled 28 days after the second dose of the MenACWY control vaccine. The CDR3 bases are TGTGCCAGCAGTTTAGCGGGCCAGGGCAATGGCTACACCTTC. It translates to CASSLAGQGNGYTF.